The 25 T cell receptor beta chains below were found in one sample sequenced in a study of blood T cell repertoires in COVID-19. Libraries were prepared by immunoSEQ multiplex PCR; TCRdb keeps only in-frame clonotypes and omits some of them. The sample contains hundreds of thousands of clones, 80% to 90% of which appear only once. The source material was peripheral blood. The source is a woman in her 30s with acute or convalescent COVID-19.

The V gene is TRBV13, the J gene TRBJ1-6; TRBD1 matches 8 bases. Per the germline V gene, CDR1 is PRHDT and CDR2 is FYEKMQ (reference sequence). The CDR3 sequence is 15 residues long. The V segment lost 5 bases and the J segment 6 bases; nucleotides outside the gene matches: 6. The CDR3 protein is CASSPTGQGNSPLHF. The CDR3 nucleotides read TGTGCCAGCAGCCCCACCGGACAGGGTAATTCACCCCTCCACTTT. Full variable domain (rest looked up from reference TRBV13 and TRBJ1-6): AAGVIQSPRHLIKEKRETATLKCYPIPRHDTVYWYQQGPGQDPQFLISFYEKMQSDKGSIPDRFSAQQFSDYHSELNMSSLELGDSALYFCASSPTGQGNSPLHFGNGTRLTVT.

The chain has TRBV3-1 (or the pseudogene TRBV3-2) and TRBJ2-3; 10 positions agree with TRBD2. Trimming at V came to 5 bases and at J to 8 bases, leaving 10 bases not matched to a gene. The CDR3 is 15 residues long. The germline V gene has CDR1 LGHDT and CDR2 YNNKEL (reference sequence). The CDR3 spells CASSRKRGGSGTQYF. For the CDR3, the DNA is TGTGCCAGCAGCAGAAAGCGGGGGGGTTCAGGTACGCAGTATTTT.

This chain links TRBV7-2 with TRBJ2-1; 8 positions agree with TRBD1. In germline, CDR1 is SGHTA, CDR2 FQGNSA. The CDR3 extends over 13 amino acids. The trim removed 5 bases at V and 9 bases at J, leaving 6 bases unmatched. This chain's CDR3 is CASSGRQGTEQFF. Here the CDR3 DNA reads TGTGCCAGCAGCGGTCGACAGGGGACTGAGCAGTTCTTC.

The chain is built from TRBV6-5 and TRBJ2-2, with D tentatively TRBD1 (6 bases). This CDR3 comprises 16 residues. Trimming left V 2 bases short and J 7 bases short, with 17 bases between. In germline, CDR1 is MNHEY, CDR2 SVGAGI. The chain's CDR3 is CASSYRQTGYNGELFF. CDR3 sequence (DNA): TGTGCCAGCAGTTACCGACAAACAGGGTATAACGGGGAGCTGTTTTTT.

The chain carries TRBV6-2 or TRBV6-3 and TRBJ1-1, with 9 bases aligning to TRBD1. The germline V gene has CDR1 MNHEY and CDR2 SVGEGT. The CDR3 sequence is 14 residues long. The J segment lost 5 bases and the V segment lost 6 bases, leaving 7 bases of the junction unmatched. CDR3 region: CASSVRDRDTEAFF. The CDR3 DNA sequence: TGTGCCAGCAGCGTCCGGGACAGGGATACTGAAGCTTTCTTT.

This clone appeared once. CDR3 sequence reads: CASSLVVGGGRETQYF. The CDR3 DNA is TGTGCCAGCAGCTTGGTTGTGGGAGGAGGTCGAGAGACCCAGTACTTC. The V gene is TRBV5-5, the J gene TRBJ2-5, with a weak D call TRBD2 (6 bases). The CDR3 is made up of 16 amino acids. V lost 0 bases to trimming and J lost 4 bases, with 16 bases between them. The germline V gene has CDR1 SGHKS and CDR2 YYEKEE (reference sequence).

The V gene is TRBV2, the J gene TRBJ2-7; 8 nucleotides match TRBD1. CDR1 and CDR2 (germline): SNHLY, FYNNEI. The CDR3 consists of 14 residues. Trimming at V came to 5 bases and at J to 6 bases, leaving 9 bases not matched to a gene. The CDR3 sequence: CASSQQGQASEQYF. CDR3 DNA: TGTGCCAGCAGTCAACAGGGACAGGCTAGCGAGCAGTACTTC.

The rearrangement uses TRBV5-1 and TRBJ1-2; D not certain. Trimming removed 4 bases from V and 3 bases from J, with 16 bases in between. Germline values: CDR1 SGHRS, CDR2 YFSETQ. This CDR3 is built from 15 residues. CDR3 loop: CASSPGDGSYYGYTF. The CDR3 DNA reads TGCGCCAGCAGCCCCGGAGATGGATCCTACTATGGCTACACCTTC.

A word on this clone: Within the sample, other DNA sequences also encode this same CDR3. This chain links TRBV6-5 with TRBJ1-1; 9 nucleotides agree with TRBD1. The germline gives CDR1 MNHEY, CDR2 SVGAGI. The CDR3 has 15 residues. The V gene end was trimmed by 6 bases and the J gene end by 0 bases; junction bases not matched to a gene: 5. CDR3 residues: CASRAGTGLNTEAFF. The CDR3 DNA sequence: TGTGCCAGCAGGGCCGGGACAGGGTTGAACACTGAAGCTTTCTTT.

The chain links TRBV4-1 to TRBJ1-3, with TRBD1 identical over 7 bases. The J segment lost 0 bases and the V segment lost 1 base, leaving 18 bases of the junction unmatched. The germline V gene has CDR1 MGHRA and CDR2 YSYEKL. This CDR3 has 21 residues. The CDR3 loop is CASSQVLIRDSISSSGNTIYF. CDR3 bases: TGCGCCAGCAGCCAAGTTCTCATCCGGGACAGCATTAGTTCCTCTGGAAACACCATATATTTT.

The V gene is TRBV24-1, the J gene TRBJ1-2, with 9 bases fitting TRBD1. This CDR3 contains 14 residues. Germline trimming cut 5 bases from V and 7 bases from J; bases unmatched to any gene: 7. Germline CDR1 is KGHDR and CDR2 is SFDVKD. CDR3 region: CATSARDRASGYTF. DNA of the CDR3: TGTGCCACCAGTGCCAGGGACAGGGCGAGTGGCTACACCTTC.

The chain is built from TRBV2 and TRBJ2-5, with D unresolved. V dropped 4 bases and J dropped 2 bases, with 8 bases sitting between them. Germline CDR1 reads SNHLY; CDR2 reads FYNNEI. The CDR3 is made up of 13 amino acids. In DNA, the CDR3 is TGTGCCAGCAGTGTAAGGAGACAAGAGACCCAGTACTTC. Protein product: CASSVRRQETQYF.

The chain carries TRBV27 and TRBJ2-7; D not resolved. Germline V gene lookup returns CDR1 MNHEY and CDR2 SMNVEV (reference sequence). This CDR3 comprises 14 residues. Between the trimmed V and J ends, which lost 3 bases and 3 bases, there was a span of 12 bases. The CDR3 protein is CASSFWAGNYEQYF. As DNA, the CDR3 is TGTGCCAGCAGTTTCTGGGCTGGAAACTACGAGCAGTACTTC.

The V gene is TRBV7-3, the J gene TRBJ2-2, with 9 bases matching TRBD1. The CDR3 covers 17 residues. The trim removed 3 bases at V and 6 bases at J, leaving 11 bases unmatched. Looked up from germline, CDR1 is SGHTA and CDR2 is FQGTGA. CDR3 amino acids: CASSFTGTGLMAGELFF. The CDR3 DNA sequence: TGTGCCAGCAGCTTCACCGGGACAGGGTTAATGGCCGGGGAGCTGTTTTTT.

About this clone itself: Other DNA sequences from this sample encode an identical CDR3 as well. The chain joins TRBV28 to TRBJ1-4; D is undetermined. Trimming removed 5 bases from V and 8 bases from J, with 9 bases in between. Germline assignment: CDR1 MDHEN and CDR2 SYDVKM. This CDR3 contains 12 residues. Here the CDR3 DNA reads TGTGCCAGCAGTCCCCGGGTGGAAAAACTGTTTTTT. Translation: CASSPRVEKLFF.

The chain links TRBV7-6 to TRBJ1-1, with 7 bases fitting TRBD1. V was clipped by 4 bases and J by 7 bases; unmatched bases: 9. This CDR3 is built from 14 residues. CDR1 is SGHVS, CDR2 FNYEAQ, per germline. The CDR3 sequence is CASSSRQGLGEAFF. CDR3 DNA: TGTGCCAGCAGCTCACGACAGGGACTAGGTGAAGCTTTCTTT.

The chain has TRBV24-1 and TRBJ2-1; D unresolved. Trimming removed 0 bases from V and 9 bases from J, with 8 bases in between. CDR3 length equals 13 residues. Germline V gives CDR1 KGHDR, CDR2 SFDVKD. DNA for the CDR3: TGTGCCACCAGTGATTTGGGGCAGGTTGAGCAGTTCTTC. Its protein is CATSDLGQVEQFF.

The chain recombines TRBV6-2 or TRBV6-3 with TRBJ2-3, with a tentative D call TRBD1 (6 bases). The germline V gene encodes CDR1 MNHEY and CDR2 SVGEGT. The CDR3 is 15 amino acids. The ends were cut back, 6 bases at V and 0 bases at J, with 13 bases in the middle. The CDR3 is CASSNRVLSTDTQYF. The CDR3 DNA reads as TGTGCCAGCAGCAACAGGGTTCTCAGCACAGATACGCAGTATTTT.

The chain is built from TRBV7-8 and TRBJ2-2, with a possible D match to TRBD2 (5 bases). Trimming took off 5 bases at V and 2 bases at J, with 18 bases between the two ends. This CDR3 is built from 17 residues. Germline CDR1 and CDR2: SGHVS and FQNEAQ. Here the CDR3 DNA reads TGTGCCAGCAGCGGACCTATCCGGGGAAGAAACACCGGGGAGCTGTTTTTT. Residues: CASSGPIRGRNTGELFF.

This clone was recorded at least ten times. The chain carries TRBV6-5 and TRBJ2-7; D call uncertain. The V and J ends lost 6 bases and 10 bases respectively, with 22 bases between them. The CDR3 runs 14 residues. Germline V gene sequence: CDR1 MNHEY, CDR2 SVGAGI. CDR3 sequence reads: CASRPQATVLEQYF. The CDR3 nucleotides are TGTGCCAGCAGACCGCAGGCCACGGTTTTGGAACAGTACTTC.

This clone was counted between two and nine times. The rearrangement uses TRBV10-2 and TRBJ2-3; tentatively, D is TRBD2 (7 bases). CDR3 length: 15 residues. V was pared by 7 bases and J by 10 bases, with 24 bases between. CDR1 WSHSY and CDR2 SAAADI come from the germline V gene. CDR3 residues: CASTTTGRGPRAQYF. In DNA form, the CDR3 reads TGCGCCAGCACCACAACAGGGAGGGGACCTCGGGCGCAGTATTTT.

The rearrangement joins TRBV12-5 to TRBJ1-1, with D tentatively TRBD1 (5 bases). V lost 1 base and J lost 2, with 8 bases in between. Germline V gives CDR1 LGHNT, CDR2 FRNRAP. This CDR3 spans 14 amino acids. The CDR3 loop reads CASGLGGSNTEAFF. The CDR3 DNA sequence: TGTGCTAGTGGTTTGGGGGGCTCCAACACTGAAGCTTTCTTT.

The genes are TRBV2 and TRBJ2-7; 9 bases are shared with TRBD1. CDR1 SNHLY and CDR2 FYNNEI come from the germline V gene. The trim removed 6 bases at V and 5 bases at J, leaving 14 bases unmatched. The CDR3 sequence is 16 residues long. The CDR3 loop is CASSWNRRTGDHEQYF. Written as DNA, the CDR3 is TGTGCCAGCAGCTGGAATCGTCGGACAGGGGACCACGAGCAGTACTTC.

The chain uses TRBV11-2 and TRBJ2-7; maybe TRBD2 (5 bases). CDR3 length: 16 amino acids. Germline-derived CDR1 and CDR2 are SGHAT and FQNNGV. V was cut by 4 bases and J by 4 bases, with 20 bases left in between. CDR3 nucleotides: TGTGCCAGCAGCTCGGCGAGGGAGACCCCTCTATACGAGCAGTACTTC. Translating gives CASSSARETPLYEQYF.

This clone was seen only once. The chain links TRBV5-4 to TRBJ2-5; TRBD1 matches at 8 bases. The CDR3 extends over 13 amino acids. The V gene's germline CDR1 is SGHNT and CDR2 YYREEE (reference sequence). Trimming took 8 bases from V and 7 from J; bases not matched to a gene: 10. CDR3 sequence (DNA): TGTGCCAGTGGATTGGACAGGGAGGCGACCCAGTACTTC. Its translation: CASGLDREATQYF.